This is a list of T cell receptor beta chains from one sample in a study of cytomegalovirus exposure and HLA in healthy donors. This table comes from immunoSEQ multiplex PCR, and its TCRdb copy is limited to in-frame clones, with some not included. The sample features tens of thousands of clones, with roughly 4% in its top ten. Material for sequencing was PBMCs. Every receptor here comes from a male donor in good health and CMV-seronegative. CDR3s include the opening cysteine and the closing phenylalanine or tryptophan. The order of the fields is J gene, D gene, V gene, CDR3 protein, CDR3 DNA. D genes are given only for firm matches.

TRBJ2-3	TRBD2	TRBV5-1	CASSLSSGGADTQYF	TGCGCCAGCAGCTTGAGCAGCGGGGGGGCGGATACGCAGTATTTT
TRBJ1-2	TRBD1	TRBV19	CASIGRDRDGYTF	TGTGCCAGTATTGGCCGGGACAGGGATGGCTACACCTTC
TRBJ2-5	NA	TRBV28	CASRLQGGQETQYF	TGTGCCAGCAGGTTGCAGGGGGGCCAAGAGACCCAGTACTTC
TRBJ1-2	NA	TRBV29-1	CSVEEIGRGGYTF	TGCAGCGTTGAAGAGATTGGGCGGGGGGGCTACACCTTC
TRBJ1-5	NA	TRBV11-3	CASSLIPGNQPQHF	TGTGCCAGCAGCTTAATTCCGGGCAATCAGCCCCAGCATTTT
TRBJ1-2	NA	TRBV6-1	CAIKTGTIGYTF	TGTGCCATCAAAACCGGGACAATTGGCTACACCTTC
TRBJ1-5	TRBD1	TRBV11-2	CASSPGPGQDNQPQHF	TGTGCCAGCAGCCCAGGCCCGGGACAGGACAATCAGCCCCAGCATTTT
TRBJ1-5	NA	TRBV28	CASSYPGPGKTQHF	TGTGCCAGCAGTTACCCTGGACCGGGAAAGACCCAGCATTTT
TRBJ1-1	NA	TRBV18	CASSPGQTLGTEDFF	TGTGCCAGCTCACCGGGGCAGACGTTGGGCACTGAAGATTTCTTT
TRBJ2-7	NA	TRBV12-5	CASGLVPAGNYEQYF	TGTGCTAGTGGTTTGGTGCCGGCGGGGAACTACGAGCAGTACTTC
TRBJ1-1	NA	TRBV28	CATTVYPNSEAFF	TGTGCCACCACCGTTTACCCAAACAGTGAAGCTTTCTTT
TRBJ1-2	NA	TRBV6-6	CASRTFSGLFNYGYTF	TGTGCCAGCAGAACCTTTTCGGGACTCTTTAACTATGGCTACACCTTC
TRBJ2-3	NA	TRBV7-9	CASSLGSGGPDTQYF	TGTGCCAGCAGCTTAGGATCCGGCGGCCCAGATACGCAGTATTTT
TRBJ2-7	TRBD1	TRBV29-1	CSVEGGQGIYEQYF	TGCAGCGTTGAAGGGGGACAGGGGATCTACGAGCAGTACTTC
TRBJ2-3	NA	TRBV21-1	CASDSTGHLLFHTDTQYF	TGTGCCAGCGACTCGACGGGACACCTTCTCTTTCACACAGATACGCAGTATTTT
TRBJ1-2	TRBD1	TRBV28	CASSSDGQGLYGYTF	TGTGCCAGCAGTTCCGATGGACAGGGCTTATATGGCTACACCTTC
TRBJ2-5	NA	TRBV18	CASSPGAGKETQYF	TGTGCCAGCTCACCGGGCGCGGGAAAAGAGACCCAGTACTTC
TRBJ2-3	NA	TRBV4-3	CASSQDPGRATDTQYF	TGCGCCAGCAGCCAAGACCCGGGCAGGGCCACAGATACGCAGTATTTT
TRBJ2-3	TRBD2	TRBV7-9	CASSFAGGVEDTQYF	TGTGCCAGCAGCTTTGCGGGGGGGGTAGAAGATACGCAGTATTTT
TRBJ2-7	NA	TRBV6-5	CASRNQGLQYF	TGTGCCAGCAGGAATCAGGGGTTGCAGTACTTC
TRBJ2-5	NA	TRBV7-8	CASSFGGSAETQYF	TGTGCCAGCAGCTTTGGTGGAAGCGCGGAGACCCAGTACTTC
TRBJ1-2	TRBD1	TRBV29-1	CSVGQGGNGYTF	TGCAGCGTTGGGCAGGGGGGCAATGGCTACACCTTC
TRBJ2-1	TRBD2	TRBV6-5	CASSYREGEQFF	TGTGCCAGCAGTTACAGGGAGGGTGAGCAGTTCTTC
TRBJ2-3	NA	TRBV21-1	CAGLKAGGSGDTQYF	TGTGCCGGCTTGAAAGCGGGAGGCTCAGGAGATACGCAGTATTTT
TRBJ2-1	TRBD2	TRBV7-6	CASSSRTSGNYNEQFF	TGTGCCAGCAGCTCCCGGACTAGCGGGAATTACAATGAGCAGTTCTTC
TRBJ1-3	NA	TRBV9	CASSVGGVSGNTIYF	TGTGCCAGCAGCGTAGGGGGGGTCAGTGGAAACACCATATATTTT
TRBJ1-1	TRBD1	TRBV9	CASSASGTAEGAFF	TGTGCCAGCAGCGCTTCCGGGACAGCGGAAGGAGCTTTCTTT
TRBJ2-7	NA	TRBV28	CASSPQAIFSAYEQYF	TGTGCCAGCAGTCCTCAAGCCATTTTCAGCGCCTACGAGCAGTACTTC
TRBJ1-1	NA	TRBV5-6	CASSLNAYTEAFF	TGTGCCAGCAGCTTGAACGCGTACACTGAAGCTTTCTTT
TRBJ2-1	NA	TRBV9	CASSVRVAENNEQFF	TGTGCCAGCAGCGTACGAGTAGCGGAAAACAATGAGCAGTTCTTC
TRBJ2-6	NA	TRBV19	CASSITLANVLTF	TGTGCCAGTAGTATTACTCTGGCCAACGTCCTGACTTTC
TRBJ2-7	TRBD2	TRBV19	CASSITSGSPEQYF	TGTGCCAGTAGTATTACTAGCGGGAGTCCCGAGCAGTACTTC
TRBJ1-1	NA	TRBV9	CASSARYSGNTEAFF	TGTGCCAGCAGCGCTCGATACAGCGGGAACACTGAAGCTTTCTTT
TRBJ1-4	NA	TRBV2	CASSTMAREKLFF	TGTGCCAGCAGTACAATGGCGCGGGAAAAACTGTTTTTT
TRBJ1-6	NA	TRBV4-1	CASSQVRGAFSIGSPLHF	TGCGCCAGCAGCCAAGTCAGGGGCGCGTTTTCAATAGGTTCACCCCTACACTTT
TRBJ1-4	NA	TRBV19	CASSPQQGWEKLFF	TGTGCCAGTAGTCCGCAACAGGGCTGGGAAAAACTGTTTTTT
TRBJ2-2	TRBD1	TRBV29-1	CSGKGQGAIEGELFF	TGCAGCGGCAAGGGACAGGGCGCAATAGAAGGGGAGCTGTTTTTT
TRBJ1-6	NA	TRBV19	CASSTGSVYNSPLHF	TGTGCCAGTAGTACAGGGTCTGTCTATAATTCACCCCTCCACTTT
TRBJ1-4	TRBD1	TRBV28	CASSLGQVDEKLFF	TGTGCCAGCAGCCTTGGACAGGTGGATGAAAAACTGTTTTTT
TRBJ2-1	NA	TRBV11-3	CAGCWSYNEQFF	TGTGCCGGTTGCTGGAGCTACAATGAGCAGTTCTTC
TRBJ1-3	TRBD1	TRBV11-2	CASSPQGAPGNTIYF	TGTGCCAGCAGCCCGCAGGGGGCGCCGGGAAACACCATATATTTT
TRBJ2-3	TRBD2	TRBV10-3	CAISPAGDTDTQYF	TGTGCCATCAGTCCGGCGGGAGACACAGATACGCAGTATTTT
TRBJ2-3	TRBD2	TRBV4-2	CASSRGGRGGTDTQYF	TGTGCCAGCAGCCGCGGGGGGAGAGGGGGCACAGATACGCAGTATTTT
TRBJ2-2	NA	TRBV19	CASSRFLNTGELFF	TGTGCCAGTAGCCGTTTCCTGAACACCGGGGAGCTGTTTTTT
TRBJ2-7	NA	TRBV12-5	CASGLGRVAASAYEQYF	TGTGCTAGTGGTTTGGGCCGAGTAGCGGCGAGCGCCTACGAGCAGTACTTC
TRBJ2-3	TRBD2	TRBV6-6	CASRTSGGIDTQYF	TGTGCCAGCAGGACTAGCGGGGGGATAGATACGCAGTATTTT
TRBJ2-7	NA	TRBV15	CATSRVSGLGEQYF	TGTGCCACCAGCAGAGTTTCAGGGTTAGGCGAGCAGTACTTC
TRBJ1-1	NA	TRBV7-8	CASSLEGDTEAFF	TGTGCCAGCAGCTTAGAAGGGGATACTGAAGCTTTCTTT
TRBJ2-1	TRBD1	TRBV6-1	CASSEASRRGRGEQFF	TGTGCCAGCAGTGAAGCGTCTCGAAGGGGGCGCGGGGAGCAGTTCTTC
TRBJ2-7	TRBD1	TRBV7-9	CASSPPGTDYEQYF	TGTGCCAGCAGCCCCCCCGGGACAGACTACGAGCAGTACTTC
TRBJ2-7	TRBD1	TRBV10-1	CASTKTGTVLAYEQYF	TGCGCCAGCACCAAAACCGGGACAGTCCTCGCCTACGAGCAGTACTTC
TRBJ2-1	TRBD2	TRBV5-1	CASSLGLAGYNEQFF	TGCGCCAGCAGCTTGGGGCTAGCGGGGTACAATGAGCAGTTCTTC
TRBJ2-7	TRBD1	TRBV6-1	CASRSPGTAAYEQYF	TGTGCCAGCAGAAGCCCCGGGACAGCTGCCTACGAGCAGTACTTC
TRBJ1-2	NA	TRBV11-2	CASSRKGGCTF	TGTGCCAGCAGCCGAAAAGGGGGTTGCACCTTC
TRBJ1-2	NA	TRBV4-3	CASSQDKGQLYNFGYTF	TGCGCCAGCAGCCAAGACAAAGGACAGCTTTATAACTTCGGCTACACCTTC
TRBJ2-7	NA	TRBV6-5	CASSYSGRAGYEQYF	TGTGCCAGCAGTTACTCGGGCAGGGCAGGCTACGAGCAGTACTTC
TRBJ2-3	TRBD1	TRBV29-1	CSVRQGWGTDKQYF	TGCAGCGTCCGACAGGGATGGGGCACAGATAAGCAGTATTTT
TRBJ2-1	NA	TRBV4-3	CASSQDWRAQERQFF	TGCGCCAGCAGCCAAGACTGGAGGGCCCAGGAGCGACAGTTCTTC
TRBJ2-7	NA	TRBV5-1	CASSAQGSSYEQYF	TGCGCCAGCAGCGCCCAGGGGTCTTCCTACGAGCAGTACTTC